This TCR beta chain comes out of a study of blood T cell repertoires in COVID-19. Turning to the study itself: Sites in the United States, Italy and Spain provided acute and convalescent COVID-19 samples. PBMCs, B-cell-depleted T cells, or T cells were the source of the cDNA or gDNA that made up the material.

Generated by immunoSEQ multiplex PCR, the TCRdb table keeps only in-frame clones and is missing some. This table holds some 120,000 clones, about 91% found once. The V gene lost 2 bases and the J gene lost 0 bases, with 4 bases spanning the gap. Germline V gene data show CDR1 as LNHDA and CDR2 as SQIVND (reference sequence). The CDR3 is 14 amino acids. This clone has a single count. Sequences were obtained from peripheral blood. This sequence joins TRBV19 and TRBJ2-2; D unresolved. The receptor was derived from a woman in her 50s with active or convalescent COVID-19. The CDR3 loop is CASSINTNTGELFF. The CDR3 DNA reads TGTGCCAGTAGTATAAACACGAACACCGGGGAGCTGTTTTTT.